These 8 T cell receptor beta chains originate from one sample sequenced in a study of T cell responses to AZD1222 COVID-19 vaccine. Sequenced by immunoSEQ multiplex PCR; TCRdb stores in-frame clones only, minus some. The data show 100,000 to 150,000 clones, approximately 82% seen once. The material was peripheral blood, obtained 28 days after the second AZD1222 dose. The receptors originated from an adult who received the AZD1222 COVID-19 vaccine.

This clone has only a few counts. The J gene is TRBJ2-7, the V gene TRBV19; TRBD1 aligns across 7 bases. This CDR3 has 14 amino acids. The germline gives CDR1 LNHDA, CDR2 SQIVND (reference sequence). Trimming at V came to 7 bases and at J to 0 bases, leaving 6 bases not matched to a gene. CDR3 DNA sequence: TGTGCCAGTAACCGGGGACAGTACTCCTACGAGCAGTACTTC. It yields the protein CASNRGQYSYEQYF.

The chain recombines TRBV2 with TRBJ1-2, with a possible D match to TRBD1 (6 bases). The CDR3 covers 15 residues. Germline lookup yields CDR1 SNHLY and CDR2 FYNNEI. V dropped 7 bases and J dropped 4 bases, with 19 bases sitting between them. CDR3 sequence (DNA): TGTGCCAGCACCAAGACAGGCCAGGGGTCCTATGGCTACACCTTC. Its protein product is CASTKTGQGSYGYTF. The variable domain in full, completed from reference TRBV2 and TRBJ1-2, reads EPEVTQTPSHQVTQMGQEVILRCVPISNHLYFYWYRQILGQKVEFLVSFYNNEISEKSEIFDDQFSVERPDGSNFTLKIRSTKLEDSAMYFCASTKTGQGSYGYTFGSGTRLTVV.

The chain combines TRBV7-9 with TRBJ1-2, with TRBD1 matching over 10 bases. CDR1 is SEHNR, CDR2 FQNEAQ, per germline (reference sequence). This CDR3 region has 14 residues. The junction had 2 bases not matched to a gene; V was cut back by 1 base and J by 6 bases. CDR3 sequence reads: CASSLVGTGDGYTF. The DNA of the CDR3 is TGTGCCAGCAGCTTAGTGGGGACAGGGGATGGCTACACCTTC.

The chain links TRBV5-8 to TRBJ2-3; D might be TRBD2 (5 bases). Germline loops: CDR1 SGHTS, CDR2 YDEGEE. The CDR3 contains 17 residues. V was shortened by 0 bases and J by 0 bases, with 14 bases between the two germline ends. The CDR3 nucleotides are TGTGCCAGCAGCTTGGGGGCCGCTAGCAGTAGCACAGATACGCAGTATTTT. Translated, it gives CASSLGAASSSTDTQYF. The complete variable domain, with remaining parts taken from reference TRBV5-8 and TRBJ2-3, reads EAGVTQSPTHLIKTRGQQATLRCSPISGHTSVYWYQQALGLGLQFLLWYDEGEERNRGNFPPRFSGRQFPNYSSELNVNALELEDSALYLCASSLGAASSSTDTQYFGPGTRLTVL.

The chain is built from TRBV27 and TRBJ2-1, with 8 positions matching TRBD1. V lost 6 bases, J lost 12 bases, and 16 bases stayed unmatched. CDR1 is MNHEY and CDR2 is SMNVEV in the germline V gene (reference sequence). The CDR3 sequence is 15 residues long. Written as DNA, the CDR3 is TGTGCCAGCAGGCGCCAGGGGGCCTCAACAACTTCGCAGTTCTTC. Translation gives CASRRQGASTTSQFF.

The chain combines TRBV19 with TRBJ1-2, with 10 bases fitting TRBD1. The germline CDR1 and CDR2 sequences are LNHDA and SQIVND (reference sequence). This CDR3 is built from 15 residues. The J segment lost 8 bases and the V segment lost 10 bases, leaving 16 bases of the junction unmatched. The CDR3 DNA reads as TGTGCCACCGAGTCAGGGACAGGGGAGTTCTTAGGCTACACCTTC. It codes for CATESGTGEFLGYTF.

V gene TRBV6-6 combines with J gene TRBJ2-7; possibly TRBD1 for D (5 bases). The germline V gene encodes CDR1 MNHNY and CDR2 SVGAGI (reference sequence). V was shortened by 0 bases and J by 3 bases, with 6 bases between the two germline ends. CDR3 length: 13 residues. CDR3 loop: CASSYSTDYEQYF. CDR3 in DNA: TGTGCCAGCAGTTACTCGACAGACTACGAGCAGTACTTC.

The chain uses TRBV10-3 and TRBJ2-7; D unresolved. Germline V gene lookup returns CDR1 ENHRY and CDR2 SYGVKD. The ends were cut back, 0 bases at V and 1 base at J, with 7 bases in the middle. This CDR3 comprises 14 residues. The CDR3 loop reads CAISESRESYEQYF. CDR3 nucleotide sequence: TGTGCCATCAGTGAGTCTCGAGAGTCCTACGAGCAGTACTTC.